This T cell receptor (beta chain) was found in a study of cytomegalovirus exposure and HLA in healthy donors. The study ran its PCR with 60 Vbeta and 13 Jbeta primers. Libraries were prepared by immunoSEQ multiplex PCR; TCRdb keeps only in-frame clonotypes and omits some of them. The data show 84,000 or so clones, under 85% seen once. The CDR3 covers 15 residues. Trimming took 2 bases from V and 5 from J; bases not matched to a gene: 8. Germline V CDR1 and CDR2: GTSNPN, SVGIG (reference sequence). This chain links TRBV30 with TRBJ1-5; 8 bases are shared with TRBD1. The clonotype originates from a young man in good health and CMV-seronegative. Sequenced sample: PBMCs. The CDR3 bases are TGTGCCTGGAGTTTCCAAGGACAGGGACATCAGCCCCAGCATTTT. This sequence encodes CAWSFQGQGHQPQHF.